This T cell receptor beta chain was retrieved from a study of blood T cell repertoires in COVID-19. On the study more broadly: The origin of the acute and convalescent COVID-19 samples was the United States, Italy and Spain. The cDNA or gDNA used as material had been derived from T cells, B-cell-depleted T cells, or PBMCs.

Per the original data handling: Amplification with reference gene primers provided the estimates of nucleated cell counts. Sequencing was performed with immunoSEQ multiplex PCR; in TCRdb, only in-frame clones are kept and a portion is missing. The DNA was the basis for D and trimming; V, J and clone size are from that table. This sample has 310,000 or so clones; around nine tenths occur once, and the top ten carry 11%. Germline trimming cut 4 bases from V and 8 bases from J; bases unmatched to any gene: 3. The CDR3 is 13 amino acids. Seattle researchers signed up patients amid active infection and tracked them longitudinally.

The sequencing input was peripheral blood. The source of this sequence is a woman aged 30 to 39 with COVID-19, enrolled during active disease. This chain joins TRBV12-3 or TRBV12-4 and TRBJ1-2; 11 nucleotides line up with TRBD1. CDR3 coding DNA: TGTGCCAGCAGTTGGGACAGGGGGTACGGCTACACCTTC. This translates into CASSWDRGYGYTF.